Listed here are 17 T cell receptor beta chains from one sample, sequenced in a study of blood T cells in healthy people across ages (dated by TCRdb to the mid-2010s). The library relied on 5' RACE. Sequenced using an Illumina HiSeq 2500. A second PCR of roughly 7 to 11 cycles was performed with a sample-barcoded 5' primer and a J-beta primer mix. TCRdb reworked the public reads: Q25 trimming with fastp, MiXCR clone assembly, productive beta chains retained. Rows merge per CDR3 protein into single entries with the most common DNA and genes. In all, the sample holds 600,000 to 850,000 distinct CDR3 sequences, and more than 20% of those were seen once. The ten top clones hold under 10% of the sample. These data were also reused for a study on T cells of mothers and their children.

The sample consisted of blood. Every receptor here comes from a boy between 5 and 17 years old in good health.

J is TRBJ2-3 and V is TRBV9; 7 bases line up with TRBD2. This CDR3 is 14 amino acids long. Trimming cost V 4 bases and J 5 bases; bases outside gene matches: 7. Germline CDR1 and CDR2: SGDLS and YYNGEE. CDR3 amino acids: CASSPGLVRDTQYF. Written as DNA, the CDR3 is TGTGCCAGCAGCCCAGGACTAGTCAGAGATACGCAGTATTTT.

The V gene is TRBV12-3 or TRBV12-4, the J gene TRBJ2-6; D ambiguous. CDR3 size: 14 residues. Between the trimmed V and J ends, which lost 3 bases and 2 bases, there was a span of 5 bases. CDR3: CASSFTPGANVLTF. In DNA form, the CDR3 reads TGTGCCAGCAGTTTTACCCCTGGGGCCAACGTCCTGACTTTC.

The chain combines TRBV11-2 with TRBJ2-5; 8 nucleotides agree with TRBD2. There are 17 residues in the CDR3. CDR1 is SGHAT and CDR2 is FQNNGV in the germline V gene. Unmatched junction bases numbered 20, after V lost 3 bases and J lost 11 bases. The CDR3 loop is CASSLGLAGPTSGGQYF. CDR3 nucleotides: TGTGCCAGCAGCTTGGGTCTAGCGGGTCCAACCAGTGGTGGGCAGTACTTC.

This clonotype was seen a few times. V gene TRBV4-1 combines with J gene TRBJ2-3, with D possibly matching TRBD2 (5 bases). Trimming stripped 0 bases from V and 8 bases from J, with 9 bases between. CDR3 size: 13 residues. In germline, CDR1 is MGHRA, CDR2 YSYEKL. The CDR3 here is CASSQDIGGTQYF. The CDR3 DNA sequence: TGCGCCAGCAGCCAAGATATTGGAGGTACGCAGTATTTT.

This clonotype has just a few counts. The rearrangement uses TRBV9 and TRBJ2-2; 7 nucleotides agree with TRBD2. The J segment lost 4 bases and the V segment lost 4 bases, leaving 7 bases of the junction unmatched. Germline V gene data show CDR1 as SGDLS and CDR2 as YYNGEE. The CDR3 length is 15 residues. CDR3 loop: CASSPVGGVTGELFF. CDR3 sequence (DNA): TGTGCCAGCAGCCCTGTTGGGGGGGTCACCGGGGAGCTGTTTTTT. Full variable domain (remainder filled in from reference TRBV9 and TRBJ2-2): DSGVTQTPKHLITATGQRVTLRCSPRSGDLSVYWYQQSLDQGLQFLIQYYNGEERAKGNILERFSAQQFPDLHSELNLSSLELGDSALYFCASSPVGGVTGELFFGEGSRLTVL.

CDR3: CASTRGGDGHEKLFF. CDR3 DNA: TGTGCCAGCACTAGGGGGGGGGACGGCCATGAAAAACTGTTTTTT. The rearrangement joins TRBV11-2 to TRBJ1-4; a weak D match, TRBD1 (6 bases). V lost 7 bases and J lost 6, with 18 bases in between. The CDR3 consists of 15 residues. Germline assignment: CDR1 SGHAT and CDR2 FQNNGV.

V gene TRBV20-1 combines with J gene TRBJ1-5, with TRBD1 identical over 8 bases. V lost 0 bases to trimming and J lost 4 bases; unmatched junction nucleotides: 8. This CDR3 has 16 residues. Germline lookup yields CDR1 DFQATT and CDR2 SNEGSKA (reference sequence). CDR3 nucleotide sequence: TGCAGTGCTAGAGACGCCCGACAGGGGCAGAATCAGCCCCAGCATTTT. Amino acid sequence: CSARDARQGQNQPQHF.

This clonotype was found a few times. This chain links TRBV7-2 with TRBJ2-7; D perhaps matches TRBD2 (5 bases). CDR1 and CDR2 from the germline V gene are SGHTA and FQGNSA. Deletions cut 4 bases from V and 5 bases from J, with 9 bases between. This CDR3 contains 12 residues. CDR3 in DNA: TGTGCCAGCAGCTGGACTTGGGACGAGCAGTACTTC. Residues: CASSWTWDEQYF.

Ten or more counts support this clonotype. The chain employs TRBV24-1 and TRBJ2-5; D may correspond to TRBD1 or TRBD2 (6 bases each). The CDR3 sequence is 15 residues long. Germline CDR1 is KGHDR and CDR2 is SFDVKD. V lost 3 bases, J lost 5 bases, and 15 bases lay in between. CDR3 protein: CATSDTRGPRETQYF. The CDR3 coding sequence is TGTGCCACCAGTGATACCCGGGGGCCGCGGGAGACCCAGTACTTC.

The CDR3 nucleotides read TGTGCCAGCAGTCCGGGGGTGACCCAGTACTTC. Translation gives CASSPGVTQYF. The chain joins TRBV7-8 to TRBJ2-5, with D tentatively TRBD2 (6 bases). Trimming stripped 6 bases from V and 7 bases from J, with 9 bases between. The germline V gene has CDR1 SGHVS and CDR2 FQNEAQ. CDR3 length: 11 residues. Full variable domain (rest looked up from reference TRBV7-8 and TRBJ2-5): GAGVSQSPRYKVAKRGQDVALRCDPISGHVSLFWYQQALGQGPEFLTYFQNEAQLDKSGLPSDRFFAERPEGSVSTLKIQRTQQEDSAVYLCASSPGVTQYFGPGTRLLVL.

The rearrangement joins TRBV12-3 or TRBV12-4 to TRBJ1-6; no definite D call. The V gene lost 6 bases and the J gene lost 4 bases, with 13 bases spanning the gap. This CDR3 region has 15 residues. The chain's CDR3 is CASRLIRGYNSPLHF. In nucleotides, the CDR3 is TGTGCCAGCAGACTGATCCGGGGTTATAATTCACCCCTCCACTTT.

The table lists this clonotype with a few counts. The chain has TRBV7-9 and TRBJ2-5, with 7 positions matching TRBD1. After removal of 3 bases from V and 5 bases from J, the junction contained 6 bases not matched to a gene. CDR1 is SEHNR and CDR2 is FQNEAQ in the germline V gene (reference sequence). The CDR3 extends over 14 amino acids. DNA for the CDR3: TGTGCCAGCAGCTTCGAAACAGGGGTCGAGACCCAGTACTTC. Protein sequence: CASSFETGVETQYF.

The DNA of the CDR3 is TGTGCCAGCAGCTGGGGGGGAGAAATCTACAATGAGCAGTTCTTC. It yields the protein CASSWGGEIYNEQFF. This sequence joins TRBV7-3 and TRBJ2-1, with 7 bases matching TRBD2. Germline V lookup: CDR1 SGHTA, CDR2 FQGTGA. The V segment lost 4 bases and the J segment 3 bases; nucleotides outside the gene matches: 6. The CDR3 has 15 amino acids. The whole variable domain, remainder taken from reference TRBV7-3 and TRBJ2-1, is GAGVSQTPSNKVTEKGKYVELRCDPISGHTALYWYRQSLGQGPEFLIYFQGTGAADDSGLPNDRFFAVRPEGSVSTLKIQRTERGDSAVYLCASSWGGEIYNEQFFGPGTRLTVL.

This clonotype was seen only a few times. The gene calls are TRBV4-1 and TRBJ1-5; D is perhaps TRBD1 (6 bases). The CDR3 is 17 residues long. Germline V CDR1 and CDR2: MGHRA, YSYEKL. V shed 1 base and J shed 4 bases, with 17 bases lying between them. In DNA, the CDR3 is TGCGCCAGCAGCCAAGTGCCTAGACAGGCCACAAATCAGCCCCAGCATTTT. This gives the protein CASSQVPRQATNQPQHF.

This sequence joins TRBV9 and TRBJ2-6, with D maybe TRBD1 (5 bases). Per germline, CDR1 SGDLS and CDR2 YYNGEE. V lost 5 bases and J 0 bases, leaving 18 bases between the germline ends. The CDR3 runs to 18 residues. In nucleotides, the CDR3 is TGTGCCAGCAGGAAGGACAAGCTCCTATACTCTGGGGCCAACGTCCTGACTTTC. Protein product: CASRKDKLLYSGANVLTF.

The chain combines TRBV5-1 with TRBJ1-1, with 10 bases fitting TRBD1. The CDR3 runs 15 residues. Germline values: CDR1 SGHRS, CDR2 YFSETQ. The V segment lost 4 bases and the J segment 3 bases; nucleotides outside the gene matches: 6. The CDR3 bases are TGCGCCAGCAGCCCCGGGACAGGGGTTTACACTGAAGCTTTCTTT. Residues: CASSPGTGVYTEAFF.

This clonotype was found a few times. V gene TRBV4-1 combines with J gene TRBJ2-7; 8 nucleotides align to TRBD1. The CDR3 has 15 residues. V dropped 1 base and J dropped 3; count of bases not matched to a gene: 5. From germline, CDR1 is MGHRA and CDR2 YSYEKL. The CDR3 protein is CASSQVVQGDYEQYF. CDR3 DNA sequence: TGCGCCAGCAGCCAAGTCGTACAGGGGGACTACGAGCAGTACTTC.